Following are 24 T cell receptor beta chains from one sample sequenced in a study of blood T cell repertoires in COVID-19. Assay: immunoSEQ multiplex PCR; the TCRdb copy retains only in-frame clones and omits some. The sample has roughly 180,000 clones; approximately 80% are singletons. The sequenced sample consisted of PBMCs or T cells enriched from blood (not recorded which). The receptors were sampled from a man over 45 who had recovered from COVID-19.

This clone was detected only a few times. The rearrangement joins TRBV30 to TRBJ1-1; 9 bases are shared with TRBD1. Germline loops: CDR1 GTSNPN, CDR2 SVGIG (reference sequence). V shed 8 bases and J 3 bases; nucleotides not matched to a gene: 4. This CDR3 has 12 amino acids. The CDR3 loop is CAGDRADTEAFF. The CDR3 DNA is TGTGCCGGGGACAGGGCGGACACTGAAGCTTTCTTT.

This chain uses TRBV5-5 with TRBJ2-5, with D possibly matching TRBD2 (5 bases). This CDR3 has 13 residues. Trimming stripped 4 bases from V and 4 bases from J, with 11 bases between. The germline V gene encodes CDR1 SGHKS and CDR2 YYEKEE (reference sequence). The CDR3: CASSGWGVETQYF. The CDR3 DNA reads TGTGCCAGCAGCGGGTGGGGAGTAGAGACCCAGTACTTC.

The genes are TRBV14 and TRBJ2-4, with D perhaps TRBD1 (7 bases). Germline V CDR1 and CDR2: SGHDN, FVKESK. Deletions cut 6 bases from V and 12 bases from J, with 15 bases between. The CDR3 extends over 12 amino acids. CDR3 region: CASSFPGGPQYF. CDR3 nucleotide sequence: TGTGCCAGCAGTTTTCCAGGGGGGCCTCAGTACTTC.

The V and J genes are TRBV14 and TRBJ2-1, with 8 nucleotides matching TRBD1. Germline-derived CDR1 and CDR2 are SGHDN and FVKESK. The V segment lost 3 bases and the J segment 7 bases; nucleotides outside the gene matches: 5. CDR3 length: 14 residues. The CDR3 protein is CASSHITGGNEQFF. The CDR3 DNA is TGTGCCAGCAGCCACATCACAGGGGGAAATGAGCAGTTCTTC.

This chain joins TRBV7-2 and TRBJ2-7; TRBD1 agrees at 8 bases. After removal of 1 base from V and 4 bases from J, the junction contained 9 bases not matched to a gene. CDR1 and CDR2 from the germline V gene are SGHTA and FQGNSA. The CDR3 sequence is 16 residues long. In nucleotides, the CDR3 is TGTGCCAGCAGCTTAGAGGGCAGGGGGCGTTTGTACGAGCAGTACTTC. Its protein product is CASSLEGRGRLYEQYF.

This sequence joins TRBV7-3 and TRBJ2-6; 7 bases align to TRBD1. CDR1 is SGHTA, CDR2 FQGTGA, per germline. The ends lost 8 bases at V and 0 bases at J; junction bases unmatched: 10. This CDR3 contains 17 residues. The CDR3 DNA reads TGTGCCAGCGCCCCAGTGAGGGACAGCTCTGGGGCCAACGTCCTGACTTTC. It is translated as CASAPVRDSSGANVLTF.

The chain combines TRBV30 with TRBJ2-1; the match to TRBD2 covers 9 bases. The V gene end was trimmed by 4 bases and the J gene end by 8 bases; junction bases not matched to a gene: 15. This CDR3 comprises 16 residues. Germline CDR1 GTSNPN, CDR2 SVGIG (reference sequence). As DNA, the CDR3 is TGTGCCTGGATGCCCATTGGGGGACTAGCTAAGGATGAGCAGTTCTTC. It yields the protein CAWMPIGGLAKDEQFF.

V usage is TRBV5-4 and J usage is TRBJ1-1; perhaps TRBD1 as D (6 bases). Germline CDR1 SGHNT, CDR2 YYREEE (reference sequence). Trimming took 4 bases from V and 1 from J, leaving 20 bases between them. This CDR3 has 17 residues. For the CDR3, the DNA is TGTGCCAGCAGCCCCCCGGCTCGGCAGGGGTCGAACACTGAAGCTTTCTTT. It translates to CASSPPARQGSNTEAFF.

The chain has TRBV29-1 and TRBJ2-7; 11 bases align to TRBD2. The CDR3 is 13 residues long. V lost 6 bases to trimming and J lost 5 bases; unmatched junction nucleotides: 6. Germline V lookup: CDR1 SQVTM, CDR2 ANQGSEA. In nucleotides, the CDR3 is TGCAGCGTAATAGCGGGAGGGCTGGACGAGCAGTACTTC. Its translation: CSVIAGGLDEQYF.

V usage is TRBV6-1 and J usage is TRBJ2-5; 8 bases line up with TRBD2. Trimming took 4 bases from V and 5 from J; bases not matched to a gene: 12. The germline V gene has CDR1 MNHNS and CDR2 SASEGT. The CDR3 runs to 16 residues. The CDR3: CASSVVGGAFTETQYF. The CDR3 DNA reads as TGTGCCAGCAGTGTTGTCGGGGGGGCCTTCACGGAGACCCAGTACTTC.

The V and J genes are TRBV30 and TRBJ1-4, with 7 bases that match TRBD1. Trimming removed 8 bases from V and 7 bases from J; junction bases left unmatched: 10. From germline, CDR1 is GTSNPN and CDR2 SVGIG (reference sequence). The CDR3 spans 13 residues. The chain's CDR3 is CATREGAGEKLFF. The CDR3 DNA reads as TGTGCCACAAGAGAGGGGGCTGGTGAAAAACTGTTTTTT.

The table lists this clone with a few counts. The chain combines TRBV10-1 with TRBJ2-2; tentatively, D is TRBD1 (6 bases). The CDR3 spans 16 residues. Germline loops: CDR1 WNHNN, CDR2 SYGVQD (reference sequence). Trimming shortened V by 6 bases and J by 1 base, and 15 bases separated the two germline ends. CDR3 region: CASRPTRGLNTGELFF. CDR3 DNA sequence: TGCGCCAGCAGACCCACCAGGGGCCTGAACACCGGGGAGCTGTTTTTT.

This clone was seen more than once but under ten times. This rearrangement joins TRBV2 to TRBJ2-1, with 8 bases fitting TRBD1. CDR3 length: 15 amino acids. Per germline, CDR1 SNHLY and CDR2 FYNNEI. J was trimmed by 6 bases and V by 5 bases; bases with no gene match: 9. CDR3 coding DNA: TGTGCCAGCAGTCGAGACAGGGGTGGTGGCAATGAGCAGTTCTTC. It is translated as CASSRDRGGGNEQFF.

The V and J genes are TRBV5-6 and TRBJ1-2; TRBD1 might be the D (6 bases). V was cut by 4 bases and J by 4 bases, with 14 bases left in between. CDR1 and CDR2 from the germline V gene are SGHDT and YYEEEE. The CDR3 consists of 14 residues. CDR3 sequence (DNA): TGTGCCAGCAGCCCGCCAGCGGGGGCCTATGGCTACACCTTC. The encoded protein is CASSPPAGAYGYTF.

J is TRBJ2-7 and V is TRBV10-3; D perhaps matches TRBD1 (6 bases). Trimming removed 6 bases at V and 2 bases at J, with 11 bases between. Germline-derived CDR1 and CDR2 are ENHRY and SYGVKD. CDR3 length equals 13 residues. CDR3 coding DNA: TGTGCCATCAGCGGACAGAGAACCTACGAGCAGTACTTC. It specifies CAISGQRTYEQYF.

V usage is TRBV28 and J usage is TRBJ1-5; D is undetermined. Trimming stripped 7 bases from V and 4 bases from J, with 14 bases between. Germline values: CDR1 MDHEN, CDR2 SYDVKM. The CDR3 sequence is 14 residues long. CDR3 sequence reads: CASNTGRSNQPQHF. CDR3 nucleotides: TGTGCCAGCAATACCGGGAGGAGTAATCAGCCCCAGCATTTT.

The rearrangement links TRBV28 to TRBJ2-2, with D tentatively TRBD2 (6 bases). The CDR3 has 14 residues. Per germline, CDR1 MDHEN and CDR2 SYDVKM. Trimming stripped 6 bases from V and 3 bases from J, with 11 bases between. This CDR3 reads CASSAGTYTGELFF. The CDR3, as DNA: TGTGCCAGCAGCGCCGGGACTTACACCGGGGAGCTGTTTTTT.

The V gene is TRBV20-1, the J gene TRBJ2-3; TRBD2 might be the D (5 bases). Germline CDR1 is DFQATT and CDR2 is SNEGSKA (reference sequence). V lost 3 bases to trimming and J lost 3 bases, with 13 bases between them. This CDR3 spans 14 amino acids. CDR3 in amino acids: CSASSGVWTDTQYF. The CDR3 DNA reads TGCAGTGCTAGTTCCGGGGTTTGGACAGATACGCAGTATTTT.

This chain connects TRBV11-2 to TRBJ1-1; TRBD1 agrees at 11 bases. CDR3 length equals 14 residues. Germline assignment: CDR1 SGHAT and CDR2 FQNNGV. The V and J ends lost 0 bases and 8 bases, in that order; junction bases with no gene match: 2. CDR3 in amino acids: CASSLDWTGGEAFF. As DNA, the CDR3 is TGTGCCAGCAGCTTAGACTGGACAGGGGGCGAAGCTTTCTTT.

V gene TRBV20-1 combines with J gene TRBJ2-7; the match to TRBD2 covers 7 bases. V shed 3 bases and J 2 bases; nucleotides not matched to a gene: 7. Germline CDR1 is DFQATT and CDR2 is SNEGSKA (reference sequence). The CDR3 spans 14 residues. The DNA of the CDR3 is TGCAGTGCTAGTATCGGTCGGGGGGCCTACGAGCAGTACTTC. Translation gives CSASIGRGAYEQYF.

This sequence joins TRBV19 and TRBJ1-5; the D gene is possibly TRBD1 (6 bases). Trimming left V 5 bases short and J 6 bases short, with 20 bases between. Germline V lookup: CDR1 LNHDA, CDR2 SQIVND (reference sequence). The CDR3 extends over 16 amino acids. CDR3 sequence: CASSLQQGWESQPQHF. The CDR3 DNA follows: TGTGCCAGTAGTCTTCAACAGGGTTGGGAGAGTCAGCCCCAGCATTTT.

The V call is TRBV27, the J call TRBJ2-1, with 8 bases lining up with TRBD1. The germline gives CDR1 MNHEY, CDR2 SMNVEV (reference sequence). The CDR3 runs 16 residues. Trimming cost V 5 bases and J 4 bases; bases outside gene matches: 10. The CDR3 reads CASSPYRGIVYNEQFF. The CDR3 nucleotides are TGTGCCAGCAGTCCATACAGGGGGATCGTTTACAATGAGCAGTTCTTC.

The V and J genes are TRBV20-1 and TRBJ1-5; 7 bases match TRBD1. Germline-derived CDR1 and CDR2 are DFQATT and SNEGSKA (reference sequence). The CDR3 extends over 18 amino acids. V lost 3 bases, J lost 2 bases, and 16 bases stayed unmatched. This chain's CDR3 is CSASTARGKPVGNQPQHF. CDR3 DNA sequence: TGCAGTGCTAGTACGGCCAGGGGGAAGCCGGTCGGCAATCAGCCCCAGCATTTT.

The gene calls are TRBV28 and TRBJ1-2; perhaps TRBD1 as D (5 bases). The V gene lost 3 bases and the J gene lost 1 base, with 12 bases spanning the gap. The CDR3 loop spans 15 amino acids. Germline CDR1 reads MDHEN; CDR2 reads SYDVKM. The CDR3 here is CASSFGGNDNYGYTF. The CDR3 DNA reads TGTGCCAGCAGTTTTGGGGGGAACGATAACTATGGCTACACCTTC.